What follows is one TCR beta chain and its context. Unmatched junction bases numbered 8, after V lost 4 bases and J lost 7 bases. Germline V gives CDR1 SGDLS, CDR2 YYNGEE. The CDR3 length is 15 residues. The protocol was immunoSEQ multiplex PCR, while the TCRdb copy is restricted to in-frame clones and leaves out a portion. The repertoire holds tens of thousands of clones, roughly nine tenths seen once, with nearly 5% in the top ten. This sample is drawn from a study of blood T cell repertoires in COVID-19. This TCR came from a woman aged 80 or older with active or convalescent COVID-19. This sequence joins TRBV9 and TRBJ2-1; 10 positions agree with TRBD2. The specimen sequenced was peripheral blood. In nucleotides, the CDR3 is TGTGCCAGCAGCTCCCTAGCGGGAGTAACAAATGAGCAGTTCTTC. The encoded protein is CASSSLAGVTNEQFF.